This T cell receptor beta chain emerged from a study of T cell responses to AZD1222 COVID-19 vaccine. Findings and limits, study-wide: The sample set comprised mostly white British donors with more females, and clonal diversity was possibly underestimated.

The protocol was immunoSEQ multiplex PCR, while the TCRdb copy is restricted to in-frame clones and leaves out a portion. This table has around 99,000 clones, approximately 94% appearing once. Worth noting for this clone: Its antigen is still unknown.

The germline gives CDR1 SGHNT, CDR2 YYREEE (reference sequence). Between the trimmed V and J ends, which lost 3 bases and 0 bases, there was a span of 12 bases. The CDR3 consists of 15 residues. The material sequenced was peripheral blood, taken on day 0 of AZD1222 vaccination. This rearrangement joins TRBV5-4 to TRBJ1-1; TRBD1 is a possible D gene (6 bases). The TCR comes from an adult in good health. DNA of the CDR3: TGTGCCAGCAGCTCCCCACGGGGGCTGAACACTGAAGCTTTCTTT. Translation: CASSSPRGLNTEAFF.